These 32 T cell receptor beta chains were all obtained from the same sample, sequenced in a study of CD8+ T cells in alopecia areata. Isolated RNA was reverse transcribed into cDNA used as the sequencing template. This table comes from immunoSEQ multiplex PCR, and its TCRdb copy is limited to in-frame clones, with some not included. The sample yields about 97,000 clones, about two fifths seen once. The specimen was CD4+ T cells sorted from blood. These receptor sequences come from a human donor with alopecia areata.

The table lists this clone with a count of one. The V and J genes are TRBV30 and TRBJ2-7; D uncertain. The CDR3 length is 13 residues. The germline CDR1 and CDR2 sequences are GTSNPN and SVGIG (reference sequence). Trimming shortened V by 0 bases and J by 3 bases, and 9 bases separated the two germline ends. The chain's CDR3 is CAWSVEGNYEQYF. CDR3 DNA sequence: TGTGCCTGGAGTGTAGAAGGGAACTACGAGCAGTACTTC.

The gene calls are TRBV29-1 and TRBJ1-2; D is uncertain. V shed 6 bases and J shed 11 bases, with 13 bases lying between them. This CDR3 region has 10 residues. The germline V gene encodes CDR1 SQVTM and CDR2 ANQGSEA. Here the CDR3 reads CSVVSNGYTF. The CDR3 DNA reads TGCAGCGTGGTCTCCAACGGGTACACCTTC. The entire variable domain, with the rest obtained from reference TRBV29-1 and TRBJ1-2, is as follows: SAVISQKPSRDICQRGTSLTIQCQVDSQVTMMFWYRQQPGQSLTLIATANQGSEATYESGFVIDKFPISRPNLTFSTLTVSNMSPEDSSIYLCSVVSNGYTFGSGTRLTVV.

The V and J genes are TRBV4-3 and TRBJ2-2; TRBD1 agrees at 12 bases. This CDR3 spans 16 amino acids. Trimming cost V 1 base and J 7 bases; bases outside gene matches: 4. In germline, CDR1 is LGHNA, CDR2 YSLEER. The CDR3 DNA reads as TGCGCCAGCAGCCAAGGGGACAGGGGGCACAGCGGGGAGCTGTTTTTT. Protein: CASSQGDRGHSGELFF.

V and J are TRBV7-2 and TRBJ2-7; D is unresolved. The V end lost 1 base, the J end lost 1 base, and 5 bases lay between the germline ends. Germline CDR1 SGHTA, CDR2 FQGNSA. This CDR3 is built from 13 residues. CDR3 nucleotides: TGTGCCAGCAGCTTAGAAAGGTCCTACGAGCAGTACTTC. Protein product: CASSLERSYEQYF.

This chain uses TRBV11-2 with TRBJ2-1; D gene ambiguous. This CDR3 has 15 residues. With 4 bases removed from V and 9 bases from J, the gap between germline ends came to 19 bases. Per germline, CDR1 SGHAT and CDR2 FQNNGV. The CDR3 DNA is TGTGCCAGCAGCTCGTCCGGGCCAACCCCGACTGAGCAGTTCTTC. It translates to CASSSSGPTPTEQFF.

This clone was found a few times. The chain employs TRBV7-2 and TRBJ2-6, with TRBD1 matching over 8 bases. The CDR3 covers 17 residues. The V gene's germline CDR1 is SGHTA and CDR2 FQGNSA. V was clipped by 1 base and J by 0 bases; unmatched bases: 2. CDR3 in amino acids: CASSLGTGLSGANVLTF. The CDR3 nucleotides read TGTGCCAGCAGCTTAGGGACAGGGCTCTCTGGGGCCAACGTCCTGACTTTC.

This chain connects TRBV29-1 to TRBJ2-3, with 8 positions matching TRBD2. After removal of 4 bases from V and 3 bases from J, the junction contained 3 bases not matched to a gene. The germline V gene has CDR1 SQVTM and CDR2 ANQGSEA. CDR3 length: 13 residues. The CDR3 loop reads CSVAGRDTDTQYF. CDR3 DNA: TGCAGCGTTGCCGGGAGGGATACAGATACGCAGTATTTT.

This clone was counted only a few times. The chain recombines TRBV2 with TRBJ2-7; D is ambiguous. The CDR3 is 11 residues long. With 2 bases removed from V and 13 bases from J, the gap between germline ends came to 12 bases. Looked up from germline, CDR1 is SNHLY and CDR2 is FYNNEI. DNA for the CDR3: TGTGCCAGCAGTGAAACTCTGATGGTTTACTTC. This encodes CASSETLMVYF.

This clone was seen a handful of times. CDR3 DNA sequence: TGCAGCGTTGAAGTGGGGACAGGGGGCGACGAGCAGTACTTC. Encoded protein: CSVEVGTGGDEQYF. V usage is TRBV29-1 and J usage is TRBJ2-7; 12 nucleotides line up with TRBD1. CDR3 length: 14 residues. After removal of 1 base from V and 5 bases from J, the junction contained 3 bases not matched to a gene. CDR1 and CDR2 from the germline V gene are SQVTM and ANQGSEA.

The chain uses TRBV7-9 and TRBJ1-2; no firm D call. Trimming pared 0 bases from V and 2 bases from J, leaving 4 bases between. This CDR3 has 13 amino acids. Looked up from germline, CDR1 is SEHNR and CDR2 is FQNEAQ (reference sequence). This CDR3 is CASSLAGNYGYTF. DNA for the CDR3: TGTGCCAGCAGCTTAGCGGGGAACTATGGCTACACCTTC.

V is TRBV30 and J is TRBJ1-1; no clear D gene. Germline CDR1 is GTSNPN and CDR2 is SVGIG (reference sequence). The length of the CDR3 is 14 residues. Trimming removed 2 bases at V and 5 bases at J, with 15 bases between. CDR3 nucleotide sequence: TGTGCCTGGAGTAACGGTGGTGGGCCTACTGAAGCTTTCTTT. Translating gives CAWSNGGGPTEAFF. The full variable domain, in which reference TRBV30 and TRBJ1-1 provide the parts outside the CDR3, is SQTIHQWPATLVQPVGSPLSLECTVEGTSNPNLYWYRQAAGRGLQLLFYSVGIGQISSEVPQNLSASRPQDRQFILSSKKLLLSDSGFYLCAWSNGGGPTEAFFGQGTRLTVV.

This clone was seen a few times. The rearrangement uses TRBV4-1 and TRBJ2-7; D gene uncertain. The CDR3 extends over 12 amino acids. Trimming took off 1 base at V and 7 bases at J, with 8 bases between the two ends. Germline V gives CDR1 MGHRA, CDR2 YSYEKL. CDR3 sequence (DNA): TGCGCCAGCAGCCAAGTAGGGTCGGAGCAGTACTTC. Protein sequence: CASSQVGSEQYF.

This clone has only one observation. The rearrangement uses TRBV2 and TRBJ1-3, with D perhaps TRBD1 (6 bases). The V and J ends lost 6 bases and 1 base respectively, with 7 bases between them. This CDR3 region has 13 residues. Germline-derived CDR1 and CDR2 are SNHLY and FYNNEI. The CDR3: CASRQGSGNTIYF. In nucleotides, the CDR3 is TGTGCCAGCAGACAGGGTTCTGGAAACACCATATATTTT. Drawing the rest from reference TRBV2 and TRBJ1-3, the complete variable domain is EPEVTQTPSHQVTQMGQEVILRCVPISNHLYFYWYRQILGQKVEFLVSFYNNEISEKSEIFDDQFSVERPDGSNFTLKIRSTKLEDSAMYFCASRQGSGNTIYFGEGSWLTVV.

This clone was found a few times. V and J are TRBV4-1 and TRBJ2-5, with 10 bases identical to TRBD2. With 1 base clipped from V and 3 bases from J, the junction kept 8 bases outside the gene matches. The CDR3 is made up of 17 amino acids. The V gene's germline CDR1 is MGHRA and CDR2 YSYEKL. This CDR3 reads CASSQVVASGSKETQYF. Written as DNA, the CDR3 is TGCGCCAGCAGCCAAGTAGTCGCTAGCGGGAGTAAAGAGACCCAGTACTTC.

Only one count was recorded for this clone. The chain couples TRBV4-2 to TRBJ1-6, with 9 bases fitting TRBD1. Germline CDR1 is LGHNA and CDR2 is YNFKEQ. The length of the CDR3 is 16 residues. V shed 1 base, J shed 13 bases, and the junction held 11 bases outside the gene matches. As DNA, the CDR3 is TGTGCCAGCAGCCAAGCGTCTCCGGGACAGGGCGGTCCCCTCCACTTT. Translated: CASSQASPGQGGPLHF.

The V call is TRBV27, the J call TRBJ1-2; 7 positions match TRBD1. The germline V gene has CDR1 MNHEY and CDR2 SMNVEV (reference sequence). CDR3 length equals 16 residues. The V gene end was trimmed by 4 bases and the J gene end by 4 bases; junction bases not matched to a gene: 12. The CDR3 spells CASSSAGTDFFYGYTF. CDR3 sequence (DNA): TGTGCCAGCAGTTCGGCCGGGACAGACTTCTTCTATGGCTACACCTTC.

This chain links TRBV29-1 with TRBJ2-5; the D is unclear. Trimming left V 3 bases short and J 4 bases short, with 15 bases between. CDR3 length equals 14 residues. Germline V gene lookup returns CDR1 SQVTM and CDR2 ANQGSEA. CDR3 sequence reads: CSVDASVTRETQYF. CDR3 sequence (DNA): TGCAGCGTTGATGCCTCGGTAACGCGAGAGACCCAGTACTTC.

This chain joins TRBV5-4 and TRBJ2-3; D might be TRBD1 (5 bases). This CDR3 is 15 amino acids long. Trimming removed 6 bases from V and 2 bases from J, with 16 bases in between. Germline V gene data show CDR1 as SGHNT and CDR2 as YYREEE (reference sequence). The CDR3 DNA reads TGTGCCAGCATCAATAAACAGGAGATCACAGATACGCAGTATTTT. Protein: CASINKQEITDTQYF. Full variable domain (missing parts from reference TRBV5-4 and TRBJ2-3): ETGVTQSPTHLIKTRGQQVTLRCSSQSGHNTVSWYQQALGQGPQFIFQYYREEENGRGNFPPRFSGLQFPNYSSELNVNALELDDSALYLCASINKQEITDTQYFGPGTRLTVL.

This CDR3 reads CASSLRSGGMITYEQYF. The CDR3 nucleotides are TGTGCCAGCAGTTTAAGATCAGGAGGGATGATAACCTACGAGCAGTACTTC. The rearrangement links TRBV27 to TRBJ2-7; TRBD2 is a possible D gene (6 bases). Trimming pared 2 bases from V and 2 bases from J, leaving 19 bases between. The CDR3 contains 17 residues. Looked up from germline, CDR1 is MNHEY and CDR2 is SMNVEV (reference sequence).

The sample holds a few counts of this clone. The rearrangement uses TRBV29-1 and TRBJ2-2, with 14 bases matching TRBD2. This CDR3 is built from 14 residues. Germline V gives CDR1 SQVTM, CDR2 ANQGSEA. V shed 6 bases, J shed 6 bases, and the junction held 3 bases outside the gene matches. The CDR3 loop is CSVTGLAGAGELFF. The CDR3 DNA is TGCAGCGTGACGGGACTAGCGGGAGCCGGGGAGCTGTTTTTT.

This chain joins TRBV29-1 and TRBJ2-3; tentatively, D is TRBD2 (5 bases). The CDR3 sequence is 13 residues long. CDR1 and CDR2 from the germline V gene are SQVTM and ANQGSEA. The ends were cut back, 4 bases at V and 2 bases at J, with 10 bases in the middle. CDR3 coding DNA: TGCAGCGTTGCGCGGGCCGACACAGATACGCAGTATTTT. It translates to CSVARADTDTQYF.

V gene TRBV30 combines with J gene TRBJ2-5; weak D call: TRBD2 (5 bases). The V end was cut by 5 bases, the J end by 1 base, with 17 bases between. The CDR3 covers 15 residues. The germline gives CDR1 GTSNPN, CDR2 SVGIG (reference sequence). As DNA, the CDR3 is TGTGCCTGGGAATTCTATGGGAGTGGCCAAGAGACCCAGTACTTC. Residues: CAWEFYGSGQETQYF. The full variable domain, rest sourced from reference TRBV30 and TRBJ2-5, is SQTIHQWPATLVQPVGSPLSLECTVEGTSNPNLYWYRQAAGRGLQLLFYSVGIGQISSEVPQNLSASRPQDRQFILSSKKLLLSDSGFYLCAWEFYGSGQETQYFGPGTRLLVL.

The rearrangement links TRBV30 to TRBJ1-2, with TRBD1 as a possible D gene (5 bases). Germline CDR1 is GTSNPN and CDR2 is SVGIG (reference sequence). The CDR3 spans 13 residues. Trimming took off 2 bases at V and 4 bases at J, with 11 bases between the two ends. CDR3 bases: TGTGCCTGGAGTCCGGGCCAGGGCTATGGCTACACCTTC. Translating it yields CAWSPGQGYGYTF.

The J gene is TRBJ1-1, the V gene TRBV29-1, with D maybe TRBD1 (6 bases). V gave up 6 bases and J gave up 7 bases, with 15 bases separating them. Per the germline V gene, CDR1 is SQVTM and CDR2 is ANQGSEA. CDR3 length: 12 residues. The CDR3 DNA reads as TGCAGCGTGGGGAAGGGGGGTATTGAAGCTTTCTTT. It encodes CSVGKGGIEAFF.

The chain combines TRBV27 with TRBJ2-1, with D unresolved. The germline V and J ends were trimmed by 4 bases and 6 bases, with 10 bases remaining between them. Looked up from germline, CDR1 is MNHEY and CDR2 is SMNVEV (reference sequence). The CDR3 runs 13 residues. This chain's CDR3 is CASSSLGPNEQFF. As DNA, the CDR3 is TGTGCCAGCAGTTCCCTCGGCCCCAATGAGCAGTTCTTC.

The chain joins TRBV5-1 to TRBJ2-2, with D maybe TRBD2 (6 bases). The CDR3 spans 15 residues. The V end was cut by 10 bases, the J end by 5 bases, with 21 bases between. Per germline, CDR1 SGHRS and CDR2 YFSETQ. CDR3 loop: CACSPWGSGTGELFF. CDR3 coding DNA: TGCGCCTGCTCCCCCTGGGGGAGCGGGACCGGGGAGCTGTTTTTT.

This clone was detected only a few times. The V and J genes are TRBV21-1 and TRBJ2-5; the tabulated D call, TRBD2, remains unverified against the DNA. TRBV21-1 is a pseudogene. The CDR3 runs to 14 residues. The CDR3 sequence is CASSPLARAETQYF. Written as DNA, the CDR3 is TGTGCCAGCAGCCCACTAGCGAGGGCCGAGACCCAGTACTTC.

The table lists this clone with a few counts. CDR3 coding DNA: TGTGCCAGCAGCTCTCAGGGGCCGAACACTGAAGCTTTCTTT. Protein sequence: CASSSQGPNTEAFF. The chain combines TRBV7-3 with TRBJ1-1, with TRBD1 as a possible D gene (6 bases). Germline CDR1 is SGHTA and CDR2 is FQGTGA. This CDR3 has 14 amino acids. Trimming stripped 4 bases from V and 1 base from J, with 10 bases between.

This clone was detected once. This chain joins TRBV18 and TRBJ2-3, with D unresolved. This CDR3 has 14 amino acids. With 1 base removed from V and 1 base from J, the gap between germline ends came to 6 bases. Germline V CDR1 and CDR2: KGHSH, LQKENI. The DNA for the CDR3 is TGTGCCAGCTCACCACAAATTGGCACAGATACGCAGTATTTT. It yields the protein CASSPQIGTDTQYF.

This clone occurred a few times. The chain employs TRBV9 and TRBJ1-1; D is uncertain. The germline V gene encodes CDR1 SGDLS and CDR2 YYNGEE. Trimming took 0 bases from V and 1 from J, leaving 7 bases between them. CDR3 length: 14 amino acids. The CDR3 is CASSVGRGNTEAFF. CDR3 nucleotide sequence: TGTGCCAGCAGCGTAGGTCGGGGGAACACTGAAGCTTTCTTT.

This chain connects TRBV5-1 to TRBJ2-7; TRBD1 is a possible D gene (5 bases). Germline V gene data show CDR1 as SGHRS and CDR2 as YFSETQ. V was pared by 0 bases and J by 6 bases, with 19 bases between. This CDR3 is 16 amino acids long. The CDR3 DNA reads as TGCGCCAGCAGCTTGGGTCAAGGGGTGGTGTTCGGCGAGCAGTACTTC. Translated: CASSLGQGVVFGEQYF.

Written as DNA, the CDR3 is TGTGCCAGCGCGTGGGGGGGCCGCACAGATACGCAGTATTTT. Protein product: CASAWGGRTDTQYF. The rearrangement links TRBV6-5 to TRBJ2-3, with a tentative D call TRBD2 (7 bases). Per germline, CDR1 MNHEY and CDR2 SVGAGI. The ends were cut back, 8 bases at V and 1 base at J, with 13 bases in the middle. CDR3 size: 14 residues.